This record looks at one T cell receptor beta chain sequence and its context. Its target is unknown. Clones were read by immunoSEQ multiplex PCR, and TCRdb kept only the in-frame ones, dropping some. The profile shows about 1 million clones, 70% to 80% of them singletons. These data come from a study of shared clonotypes between healthy human individuals. Study-level background: Three CD4 naive, three CD4 memory, two CD8 naive and one CD8 memory plate were used per donor.

General study findings and limits: Memory subsets had estimated richness that was generally smaller than that of naive subsets.

The ends were cut back, 4 bases at V and 5 bases at J, with 8 bases in the middle. The germline CDR1 and CDR2 sequences are GTSNPN and SVGIG (reference sequence). This CDR3 contains 11 residues. The J gene is TRBJ1-1, the V gene TRBV30, with D unclear. The sample taken for sequencing was memory CD4+ T cells sorted from blood. Subset denoted: CD45RA-negative fraction. The TCR was taken from a man aged 18 to 29 in good health. The CDR3 nucleotides read TGTGCCTGGAAAAGTTGGACTGAAGCTTTCTTT. Protein product: CAWKSWTEAFF.